Each of the 17 T cell receptor beta chains below was sequenced from the same sample in a study of regulatory dendritic cells for organ transplantation. The antigens these receptors bind are not known. The table came from immunoSEQ multiplex PCR; TCRdb's copy has only in-frame clones and leaves some out. This table has 4,000 or so clones, about 76% appearing once. Sorted T cells were CFSE-labeled and cultured 4 to 5 days with allogeneic regulatory or mature dendritic cells at 1:10. Sequencing was done on a sample of memory CD8+ T cells from blood cultured with dendritic cells. The subset is: CD45RO+ memory T cells. The receptors originated from a human donor in good health.

The chain combines TRBV7-2 with TRBJ2-7, with D uncertain. The CDR3 runs 12 residues. With 5 bases removed from V and 1 base from J, the gap between germline ends came to 6 bases. Germline loops: CDR1 SGHTA, CDR2 FQGNSA. The CDR3 loop is CASSQGSYEQYF. The CDR3 DNA sequence: TGTGCCAGCAGCCAAGGGTCCTACGAGCAGTACTTC. The full variable domain, its missing parts supplied by reference TRBV7-2 and TRBJ2-7, is GAGVSQSPSNKVTEKGKDVELRCDPISGHTALYWYRQSLGQGLEFLIYFQGNSAPDKSGLPSDRFSAERTGGSVSTLTIQRTQQEDSAVYLCASSQGSYEQYFGPGTRLTVT.

The sample holds a few counts of this clone. J is TRBJ1-1 and V is TRBV19; D unclear. Germline V gives CDR1 LNHDA, CDR2 SQIVND (reference sequence). V was pared by 0 bases and J by 3 bases, with 14 bases between. CDR3 size: 16 residues. The CDR3: CASSIDFETIHTEAFF. The CDR3 region has the DNA TGTGCCAGTAGTATAGATTTTGAGACCATCCACACTGAAGCTTTCTTT.

This clone was seen only once. The V and J genes are TRBV9 and TRBJ2-7; a possible D gene is TRBD2 (7 bases). Between the trimmed V and J ends, which lost 4 bases and 6 bases, there was a span of 11 bases. The CDR3 loop spans 12 amino acids. Per the germline V gene, CDR1 is SGDLS and CDR2 is YYNGEE. In DNA form, the CDR3 reads TGTGCCAGCAGCCCGGGGGGCGTCGAGCAGTACTTC. As protein: CASSPGGVEQYF.

The table lists this clone with a count of one. This rearrangement joins TRBV6-5 to TRBJ2-3; a possible D gene is TRBD2 (5 bases). Trimming stripped 6 bases from V and 0 bases from J, with 10 bases between. The CDR3 is 14 amino acids. CDR1 and CDR2 from the germline V gene are MNHEY and SVGAGI. In DNA form, the CDR3 reads TGTGCCAGCAGCGGGTCTAGCAGCACAGATACGCAGTATTTT. This translates into CASSGSSSTDTQYF.

This clone was picked up one time. The genes are TRBV7-9 and TRBJ2-7; 8 nucleotides align to TRBD2. Germline loops: CDR1 SEHNR, CDR2 FQNEAQ (reference sequence). Losses at the gene ends were 3 bases for V and 5 bases for J; bases not matched to a gene: 3. The length of the CDR3 is 13 residues. CDR3 sequence: CASSFFGGDEQYF. The CDR3 bases are TGTGCCAGCAGCTTCTTCGGGGGGGACGAGCAGTACTTC.

V gene TRBV6-1 combines with J gene TRBJ1-1, with TRBD1 matching over 7 bases. CDR3 length equals 16 residues. The junction had 14 bases not matched to a gene; V was cut back by 2 bases and J by 8 bases. Germline V lookup: CDR1 MNHNS, CDR2 SASEGT. This chain's CDR3 is CASSELGAPGQKEAFF. CDR3 sequence (DNA): TGTGCCAGCAGTGAATTGGGGGCCCCGGGACAGAAAGAAGCTTTCTTT.

The chain recombines TRBV27 with TRBJ2-7; 10 bases are a match to TRBD1. CDR1 is MNHEY and CDR2 is SMNVEV in the germline V gene (reference sequence). Unmatched junction bases numbered 6, after V lost 4 bases and J lost 3 bases. CDR3 length equals 15 residues. CDR3 in amino acids: CASSSPGQGNYEQYF. The DNA for the CDR3 is TGTGCCAGCAGTTCGCCGGGACAGGGGAACTACGAGCAGTACTTC.

This clone showed up just once. The rearrangement links TRBV15 to TRBJ1-1, with D uncertain. Germline assignment: CDR1 LNHNV and CDR2 YYDKDF (reference sequence). The CDR3 totals 14 residues. V was trimmed by 1 base and J by 1 base, leaving 7 bases between them. The CDR3 DNA reads as TGTGCCACCAGCAGAGCCGGGGAGAACACTGAAGCTTTCTTT. Its protein product is CATSRAGENTEAFF.

The J gene is TRBJ2-7, the V gene TRBV7-2; maybe TRBD2 (5 bases). The germline V and J ends were trimmed by 5 bases and 5 bases, with 25 bases remaining between them. The length of the CDR3 is 17 residues. Germline assignment: CDR1 SGHTA and CDR2 FQGNSA. The CDR3 bases are TGTGCCAGCAGCCGCCGTTTTCTGAGGGATCGTTTTAACGAGCAGTACTTC. It codes for CASSRRFLRDRFNEQYF.

The gene calls are TRBV4-1 and TRBJ1-5; D gene unclear. Trimming cost V 4 bases and J 7 bases, with 11 bases left between them. This CDR3 has 13 amino acids. CDR1 and CDR2 (germline): MGHRA, YSYEKL. Here the CDR3 reads CASSLEKKQPQHF. The CDR3 DNA follows: TGCGCCAGCAGCCTGGAAAAGAAGCAGCCCCAGCATTTT.

J is TRBJ2-7 and V is TRBV5-8; no firm D call. This CDR3 has 14 residues. V was shortened by 4 bases and J by 2 bases, with 13 bases between the two germline ends. CDR1 SGHTS and CDR2 YDEGEE come from the germline V gene. CDR3: CASSPLPETYEQYF. As DNA, the CDR3 is TGTGCCAGCAGCCCCCTACCGGAAACCTACGAGCAGTACTTC.

This sequence joins TRBV5-6 and TRBJ1-2; 9 bases are a match to TRBD1. This CDR3 has 17 residues. The V gene's germline CDR1 is SGHDT and CDR2 YYEEEE. V lost 0 bases, J lost 1 base, and 7 bases stayed unmatched. The CDR3 reads CASSLGTGVPINYGYTF. The CDR3 nucleotides read TGTGCCAGCAGCTTGGGGACAGGGGTTCCCATTAACTATGGCTACACCTTC.

This sequence joins TRBV9 and TRBJ2-7; TRBD2 is a possible D gene (6 bases). The CDR3 spans 15 residues. V shed 0 bases and J shed 0 bases, with 10 bases lying between them. Germline V gene sequence: CDR1 SGDLS, CDR2 YYNGEE. CDR3 in amino acids: CASSVVAGSSYEQYF. For the CDR3, the DNA is TGTGCCAGCAGCGTAGTGGCGGGGAGCTCCTACGAGCAGTACTTC.

V gene TRBV2 combines with J gene TRBJ1-1; D unclear. Germline CDR1 is SNHLY and CDR2 is FYNNEI. The CDR3 is made up of 10 amino acids. V was cut by 8 bases and J by 3 bases, with 4 bases left in between. CDR3 sequence (DNA): TGTGCCAGCGGGGACACTGAAGCTTTCTTT. Protein: CASGDTEAFF.

The table lists this clone with a count of one. V and J are TRBV11-1 and TRBJ2-1, with 11 positions matching TRBD2. The CDR3 has 16 amino acids. After removal of 5 bases from V and 4 bases from J, the junction contained 7 bases not matched to a gene. The germline gives CDR1 SGHAT, CDR2 FQDESV (reference sequence). CDR3 region: CASSPTSGGLYNEQFF. The CDR3 bases are TGTGCCAGCAGCCCCACTAGCGGGGGTCTATACAATGAGCAGTTCTTC.

This chain uses TRBV6-1 with TRBJ2-5; tentatively, D is TRBD2 (5 bases). The V gene lost 8 bases and the J gene lost 5 bases, with 18 bases spanning the gap. Per the germline V gene, CDR1 is MNHNS and CDR2 is SASEGT. CDR3 length: 14 residues. CDR3 nucleotides: TGTGCCAGCGAGGGCGAATCCTGGCTGGAGACCCAGTACTTC. Protein: CASEGESWLETQYF.

The J gene is TRBJ1-3, the V gene TRBV15; 9 bases match TRBD1. Germline V gene sequence: CDR1 LNHNV, CDR2 YYDKDF (reference sequence). This CDR3 contains 17 residues. Germline trimming cut 0 bases from V and 0 bases from J; bases unmatched to any gene: 3. CDR3 sequence: CATSRDQGQGSGNTIYF. The CDR3 coding sequence is TGTGCCACCAGCAGAGATCAGGGACAGGGCTCTGGAAACACCATATATTTT.